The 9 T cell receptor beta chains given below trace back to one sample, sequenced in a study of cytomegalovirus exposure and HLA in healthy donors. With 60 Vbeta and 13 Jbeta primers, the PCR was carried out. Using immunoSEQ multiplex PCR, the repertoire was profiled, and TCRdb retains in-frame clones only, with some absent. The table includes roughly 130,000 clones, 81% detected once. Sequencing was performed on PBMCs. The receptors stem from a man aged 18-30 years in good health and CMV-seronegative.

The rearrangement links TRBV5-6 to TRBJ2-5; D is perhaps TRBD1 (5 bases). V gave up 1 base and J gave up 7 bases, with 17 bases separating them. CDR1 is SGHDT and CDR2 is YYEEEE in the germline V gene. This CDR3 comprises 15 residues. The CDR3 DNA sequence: TGTGCCAGCAGCTTGAGTGACAGCGAGTGGGGGACCCAGTACTTC. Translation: CASSLSDSEWGTQYF.

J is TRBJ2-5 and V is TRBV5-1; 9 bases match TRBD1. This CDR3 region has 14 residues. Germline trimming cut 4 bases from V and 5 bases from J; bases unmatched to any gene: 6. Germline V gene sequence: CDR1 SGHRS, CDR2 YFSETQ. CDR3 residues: CASSTDRGWETQYF. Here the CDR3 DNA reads TGCGCCAGCAGCACGGACAGGGGTTGGGAGACCCAGTACTTC.

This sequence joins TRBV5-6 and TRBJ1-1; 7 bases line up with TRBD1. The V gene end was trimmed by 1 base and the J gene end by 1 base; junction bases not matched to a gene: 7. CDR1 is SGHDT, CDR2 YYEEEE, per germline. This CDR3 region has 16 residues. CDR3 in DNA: TGTGCCAGCAGCTTGTTTAAGGAGGGGGCGAACACTGAAGCTTTCTTT. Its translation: CASSLFKEGANTEAFF.

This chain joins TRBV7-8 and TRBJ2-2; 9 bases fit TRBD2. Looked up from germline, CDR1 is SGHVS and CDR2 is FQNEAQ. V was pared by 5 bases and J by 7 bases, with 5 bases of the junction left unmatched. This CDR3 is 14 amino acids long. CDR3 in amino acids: CASSAGGPVGELFF. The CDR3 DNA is TGTGCCAGCAGCGCGGGGGGGCCGGTCGGGGAGCTGTTTTTT. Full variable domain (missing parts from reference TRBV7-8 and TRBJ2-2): GAGVSQSPRYKVAKRGQDVALRCDPISGHVSLFWYQQALGQGPEFLTYFQNEAQLDKSGLPSDRFFAERPEGSVSTLKIQRTQQEDSAVYLCASSAGGPVGELFFGEGSRLTVL.

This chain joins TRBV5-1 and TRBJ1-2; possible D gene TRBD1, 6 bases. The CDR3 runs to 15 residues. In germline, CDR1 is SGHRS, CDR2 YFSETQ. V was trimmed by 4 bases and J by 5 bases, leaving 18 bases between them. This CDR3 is CASSDQPGQRYGYTF. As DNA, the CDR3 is TGCGCCAGCAGCGACCAGCCGGGACAAAGGTATGGCTACACCTTC. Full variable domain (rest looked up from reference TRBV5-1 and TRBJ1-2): KAGVTQTPRYLIKTRGQQVTLSCSPISGHRSVSWYQQTPGQGLQFLFEYFSETQRNKGNFPGRFSGRQFSNSRSEMNVSTLELGDSALYLCASSDQPGQRYGYTFGSGTRLTVV.

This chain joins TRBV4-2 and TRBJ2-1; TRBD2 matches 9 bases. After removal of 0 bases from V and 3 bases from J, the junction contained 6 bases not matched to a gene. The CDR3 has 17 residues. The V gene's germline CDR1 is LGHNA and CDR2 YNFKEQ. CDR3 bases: TGTGCCAGCAGCCAAGATTTAGCGGGGGCATACTACAATGAGCAGTTCTTC. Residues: CASSQDLAGAYYNEQFF.

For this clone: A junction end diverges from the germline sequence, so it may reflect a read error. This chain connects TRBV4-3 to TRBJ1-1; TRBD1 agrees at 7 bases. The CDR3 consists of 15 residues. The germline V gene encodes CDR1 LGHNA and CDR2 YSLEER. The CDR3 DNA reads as TGCGCCAGCAGCCAAGAAGGACAGGCAGCCACTCAAGCTTTCTTT. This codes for CASSQEGQAATQAFF.

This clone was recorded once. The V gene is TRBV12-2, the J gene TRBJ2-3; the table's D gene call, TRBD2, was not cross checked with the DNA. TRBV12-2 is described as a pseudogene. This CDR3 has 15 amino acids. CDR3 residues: CASRLDGPSGGGQYF. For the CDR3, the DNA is TGTGCAAGTCGCTTAGATGGGCCTAGCGGAGGAGGGCAGTATTTT.

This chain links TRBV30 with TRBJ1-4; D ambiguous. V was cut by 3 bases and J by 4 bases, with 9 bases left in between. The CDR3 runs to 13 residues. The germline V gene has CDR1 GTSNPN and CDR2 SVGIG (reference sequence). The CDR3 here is CAWSPGGNEKLFF. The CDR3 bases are TGTGCCTGGAGCCCGGGAGGTAATGAAAAACTGTTTTTT.